A single TCR beta chain is shown here with its context. The data derive from a study of prognosis after radiotherapy for stage I lung cancer. In the study overall: Stage I non-small cell lung cancer cases were enrolled from early 2018 through early 2019. Development of distant metastases after radiotherapy was seen in a few patients at a median of around 7 months, with no significant progression in about 15.

By two-round multiplex PCR, the TCR beta CDR3 was amplified from genomic DNA. Amplification in first-round PCR relied on primers specific to each TRBV and TRBJ gene. TCRdb re-called the multiplex PCR reads through MiXCR, storing one row per CDR3 protein. The repertoire holds around 20,000 distinct CDR3 sequences, with around 42% as singletons. Looked up from germline, CDR1 is MNHEY and CDR2 is SVGEGT. J gave up 4 bases and V 5 bases, and 13 bases lay outside the gene matches. CDR3 length: 16 amino acids. The receptor comes from a donor over 45 with non-small cell lung cancer. The chain couples TRBV6-2 or TRBV6-3 to TRBJ1-2, with TRBD1 identical over 7 bases. Sequences were derived from PBMCs, sampled before or after stereotactic body radiation therapy (not recorded which). In DNA, the CDR3 is TGTGCCAGCAGTGAAGACTACAGGGAGGGGGCCTATGGCTACACCTTC. It yields the protein CASSEDYREGAYGYTF.